Listed here are 23 T cell receptor beta chains from one sample, sequenced in a study of blood T cell repertoires in COVID-19. The method was immunoSEQ multiplex PCR; TCRdb's version includes in-frame clones alone and lacks a portion of them. The data hold nearly 50,000 clones, with 70% to 90% observed a single time. What was sequenced was peripheral blood. All receptors derive from a man aged 35 to 55 with active COVID-19.

This clone was detected a few times. The chain links TRBV5-6 to TRBJ2-3; 12 nucleotides align to TRBD2. The J segment lost 3 bases and the V segment lost 0 bases, leaving 8 bases of the junction unmatched. The germline gives CDR1 SGHDT, CDR2 YYEEEE. This CDR3 region has 18 residues. CDR3 region: CASSLAGASGRVTDTQYF. In DNA, the CDR3 is TGTGCCAGCAGCTTGGCCGGGGCTAGCGGGAGGGTTACAGATACGCAGTATTTT.

The rearrangement uses TRBV18 and TRBJ1-6, with D possibly TRBD1 on 6 matching bases. V lost 3 bases and J 11 bases, leaving 20 bases between the germline ends. The germline gives CDR1 KGHSH, CDR2 LQKENI. The length of the CDR3 is 16 residues. As DNA, the CDR3 is TGTGCCAGCTCACCTGTGCAGGGGCCCCAGGGGACACCCCTCCACTTT. This encodes CASSPVQGPQGTPLHF.

The chain joins TRBV18 to TRBJ1-2; a weak D match, TRBD1 (6 bases). This CDR3 has 15 residues. V was shortened by 1 base and J by 6 bases, with 15 bases between the two germline ends. CDR1 and CDR2 from the germline V gene are KGHSH and LQKENI. In nucleotides, the CDR3 is TGTGCCAGCTCACCACTAACAGGGTACTTGGATGGCTACACCTTC. Protein sequence: CASSPLTGYLDGYTF.

The chain employs TRBV7-9 and TRBJ2-1, with a weak D call TRBD2 (5 bases). Germline lookup yields CDR1 SEHNR and CDR2 FQNEAQ (reference sequence). The CDR3 contains 14 residues. V was pared by 6 bases and J by 9 bases, with 18 bases between. The CDR3 DNA reads as TGTGCCAGCAGGCCAGAGGGCGTTAACGGTGAGCAGTTCTTC. Its protein is CASRPEGVNGEQFF.

V is TRBV5-1 and J is TRBJ2-7; D is perhaps TRBD2 (5 bases). V gave up 3 bases and J gave up 0 bases, with 10 bases separating them. This CDR3 region has 14 residues. Looked up from germline, CDR1 is SGHRS and CDR2 is YFSETQ. The CDR3 reads CASSSGWGSYEQYF. CDR3 nucleotide sequence: TGCGCCAGCAGCTCGGGGTGGGGCTCCTACGAGCAGTACTTC.

The J gene is TRBJ1-1, the V gene TRBV28; D gene unclear. Germline V CDR1 and CDR2: MDHEN, SYDVKM. The CDR3 covers 15 residues. Trimming took off 4 bases at V and 2 bases at J, with 14 bases between the two ends. CDR3: CASSSPSKANTEAFF. For the CDR3, the DNA is TGTGCCAGCAGTTCGCCGTCGAAAGCCAACACTGAAGCTTTCTTT. Complete variable domain (other parts from reference TRBV28 and TRBJ1-1): DVKVTQSSRYLVKRTGEKVFLECVQDMDHENMFWYRQDPGLGLRLIYFSYDVKMKEKGDIPEGYSVSREKKERFSLILESASTNQTSMYLCASSSPSKANTEAFFGQGTRLTVV.

V gene TRBV29-1 combines with J gene TRBJ2-3, with 8 bases aligning to TRBD1. CDR1 SQVTM and CDR2 ANQGSEA come from the germline V gene. CDR3 length: 13 amino acids. Trimming cost V 7 bases and J 0 bases; bases outside gene matches: 3. CDR3 protein: CSDGQGSTDTQYF. CDR3 DNA sequence: TGCAGCGATGGACAGGGAAGCACAGATACGCAGTATTTT.

This chain connects TRBV27 to TRBJ1-1; 10 bases map to TRBD1. The CDR3 sequence is 16 residues long. Trimming cost V 2 bases and J 4 bases; bases outside gene matches: 7. CDR1 is MNHEY, CDR2 SMNVEV, per germline (reference sequence). DNA for the CDR3: TGTGCCAGCAGTTTAGACAGGGGGCGCCGTGCCACTGAAGCTTTCTTT. Its translation is CASSLDRGRRATEAFF.

This chain connects TRBV6-5 to TRBJ1-5, with 7 bases identical to TRBD1. CDR3 length equals 15 residues. V lost 2 bases and J lost 5; bases outside the gene matches: 6. The germline gives CDR1 MNHEY, CDR2 SVGAGI. The CDR3 region has the DNA TGTGCCAGCAGTTACAAGGGGACAGTTCATCAGCCCCAGCATTTT. It is translated as CASSYKGTVHQPQHF.

V gene TRBV9 combines with J gene TRBJ1-1, with D tentatively TRBD1 (5 bases). This CDR3 region has 13 residues. CDR1 SGDLS and CDR2 YYNGEE come from the germline V gene. The germline V and J ends were trimmed by 4 bases and 3 bases, with 10 bases remaining between them. The CDR3 here is CASSFTGYTEAFF. In nucleotides, the CDR3 is TGTGCCAGCAGCTTTACAGGATACACTGAAGCTTTCTTT.

The rearrangement joins TRBV2 to TRBJ2-2; 8 bases are shared with TRBD2. Germline CDR1 SNHLY, CDR2 FYNNEI. The J segment lost 5 bases and the V segment lost 4 bases, leaving 9 bases of the junction unmatched. The CDR3 is 16 residues long. The chain's CDR3 is CASSGGGLAGTGELFF. The CDR3 DNA is TGTGCCAGCAGTGGAGGGGGGCTAGCGGGTACCGGGGAGCTGTTTTTT.

The V call is TRBV9, the J call TRBJ2-1, with 14 nucleotides matching TRBD2. Trimming at V came to 3 bases and at J to 9 bases, leaving 8 bases not matched to a gene. The germline V gene has CDR1 SGDLS and CDR2 YYNGEE. The CDR3 is 16 amino acids. The CDR3 loop is CASSETGTSGSLEQFF. CDR3 nucleotide sequence: TGTGCCAGCAGCGAGACCGGGACTAGCGGGAGTCTTGAGCAGTTCTTC. The full variable domain, completed using reference TRBV9 and TRBJ2-1, is DSGVTQTPKHLITATGQRVTLRCSPRSGDLSVYWYQQSLDQGLQFLIQYYNGEERAKGNILERFSAQQFPDLHSELNLSSLELGDSALYFCASSETGTSGSLEQFFGPGTRLTVL.

Details on this clone: Germline is not matched at one junction end, which may reflect a read error. This sequence joins TRBV5-4 and TRBJ1-2; TRBD1 matches 10 bases. The CDR3 consists of 14 residues. Germline V gene lookup returns CDR1 SGHNT and CDR2 YYREEE (reference sequence). DNA for the CDR3: TGTGCCAGCAGGTTGGGGACAGGGGAATATGGCTACACCTTC. It translates to CASRLGTGEYGYTF. Supplemented by reference TRBV5-4 and TRBJ1-2, the full variable domain reads ETGVTQSPTHLIKTRGQQVTLRCSSQSGHNTVSWYQQALGQGPQFIFQYYREEENGRGNFPPRFSGLQFPNYSSELNVNALELDDSALYLCASRLGTGEYGYTFGSGTRLTVV.

This chain joins TRBV7-8 and TRBJ2-5, with unresolved D. From germline, CDR1 is SGHVS and CDR2 FQNEAQ. Between the trimmed V and J ends, which lost 4 bases and 4 bases, there was a span of 10 bases. The CDR3 loop spans 13 amino acids. The CDR3 nucleotides are TGTGCCAGCAGCTGGGCGAGATCAGAGACCCAGTACTTC. Amino acid sequence: CASSWARSETQYF. The variable domain in full, completed from reference TRBV7-8 and TRBJ2-5, reads GAGVSQSPRYKVAKRGQDVALRCDPISGHVSLFWYQQALGQGPEFLTYFQNEAQLDKSGLPSDRFFAERPEGSVSTLKIQRTQQEDSAVYLCASSWARSETQYFGPGTRLLVL.

The chain has TRBV11-3 and TRBJ2-2; 9 nucleotides agree with TRBD2. The V gene end was trimmed by 3 bases and the J gene end by 1 base; junction bases not matched to a gene: 3. The CDR3 is made up of 16 amino acids. Germline V CDR1 and CDR2: SGHNT, YENEEA. CDR3 DNA sequence: TGTGCCAGCAGCTTGGGAGCGGGAGGGAACACCGGGGAGCTGTTTTTT. This encodes CASSLGAGGNTGELFF.

The chain couples TRBV27 to TRBJ1-1, with 7 nucleotides matching TRBD1. This CDR3 is built from 17 residues. Germline V gene data show CDR1 as MNHEY and CDR2 as SMNVEV (reference sequence). V was pared by 2 bases and J by 3 bases, with 12 bases of the junction left unmatched. The CDR3 region has the DNA TGTGCCAGCAGTTTAGGTTTTAGGGGGCGGATGGACACTGAAGCTTTCTTT. Translation gives CASSLGFRGRMDTEAFF.

The chain links TRBV6-5 to TRBJ2-3; 7 nucleotides align to TRBD1. This CDR3 comprises 14 residues. V was pared by 4 bases and J by 4 bases, with 5 bases of the junction left unmatched. Germline V gene sequence: CDR1 MNHEY, CDR2 SVGAGI. In DNA form, the CDR3 reads TGTGCCAGCAGTTCCTACAGGGGAGCAGATACGCAGTATTTT. Its protein product is CASSSYRGADTQYF.

The sample holds many counts of this clone. The chain couples TRBV28 to TRBJ1-4; no reliable D call. The V gene's germline CDR1 is MDHEN and CDR2 SYDVKM. V was cut by 4 bases and J by 2 bases, with 8 bases left in between. There are 14 residues in the CDR3. CDR3: CASSYRGTNEKLFF. The CDR3 DNA reads TGTGCCAGCAGTTATCGGGGTACTAATGAAAAACTGTTTTTT.

The chain couples TRBV5-6 to TRBJ2-3; 13 bases are shared with TRBD2. CDR3 length: 18 residues. V was clipped by 4 bases and J by 0 bases; unmatched bases: 8. Looked up from germline, CDR1 is SGHDT and CDR2 is YYEEEE. The CDR3 region has the DNA TGTGCCAGCAGCCGGGGACTAGCGGGGTCCCCTAGCACAGATACGCAGTATTTT. Its protein product is CASSRGLAGSPSTDTQYF.

The chain carries TRBV7-9 and TRBJ2-3; 9 bases are shared with TRBD2. Trimming cost V 6 bases and J 2 bases; bases outside gene matches: 3. Looked up from germline, CDR1 is SEHNR and CDR2 is FQNEAQ (reference sequence). There are 14 residues in the CDR3. CDR3 residues: CASRRTSDTDTQYF. The CDR3, as DNA: TGTGCCAGCAGGAGGACTAGCGACACAGATACGCAGTATTTT.

This chain connects TRBV28 to TRBJ2-7; D is perhaps TRBD2 (7 bases). V shed 8 bases and J shed 3 bases, with 17 bases lying between them. CDR3 size: 14 residues. Germline CDR1 is MDHEN and CDR2 is SYDVKM. This chain's CDR3 is CASVPGGRFYEQYF. Here the CDR3 DNA reads TGTGCCAGCGTCCCGGGGGGCCGATTCTACGAGCAGTACTTC.

The CDR3 reads CASRTGNNYGYTF. The CDR3 DNA sequence: TGTGCCAGCAGGACAGGGAACAACTATGGCTACACCTTC. The V and J genes are TRBV6-5 and TRBJ1-2; the match to TRBD1 covers 7 bases. CDR3 size: 13 residues. Germline V gene lookup returns CDR1 MNHEY and CDR2 SVGAGI. V shed 6 bases and J 2 bases; nucleotides not matched to a gene: 3.

As for this clone: The same CDR3 also results from other DNA sequences found in this sample. The V and J genes are TRBV19 and TRBJ1-5; 7 nucleotides line up with TRBD1. V shed 3 bases and J 3 bases; nucleotides not matched to a gene: 2. Germline V CDR1 and CDR2: LNHDA, SQIVND (reference sequence). CDR3 length equals 14 residues. CDR3 sequence: CASSIDRDNQPQHF. CDR3 sequence (DNA): TGTGCCAGTAGTATCGACAGGGACAATCAGCCCCAGCATTTT.